The 11 T cell receptor beta chains listed next were all sequenced from one sample in a study of response to subunit inactivated influenza vaccine (dated by TCRdb to between 2018 and 2020). Library prep was done by RT-PCR. Sequencing used an Illumina HiSeq 2500. TCRdb applied fastp at Q25 and MiXCR to the public reads, then kept only in-frame beta chains. Records with the same CDR3 protein are collapsed into one entry carrying the most frequent genes and DNA. A total of just under 550,000 distinct CDR3 sequences appear in this sample, roughly a quarter of them only once. The ten most abundant clones make up 2.8% of the sample. The same specimen was also included in a second study, on T cells expressing NK-cell markers. Per the second study: The TCR beta cDNA libraries were made using 5'RACE template switching, a step that added both a universal primer site and unique molecular identifiers.

Sequenced here: CD4+ T cells sorted from PBMCs, sampled about 12 days after vaccination. The source is a man aged 45 to 65 who received an inactivated influenza vaccine. Donor details come from another sample of the same person, matched by shared clones.

The gene calls are TRBV3-1 and TRBJ2-6; D is undetermined. V dropped 1 base and J dropped 0 bases, with 13 bases sitting between them. The CDR3 totals 18 residues. Germline assignment: CDR1 LGHDT and CDR2 YNNKEL (reference sequence). CDR3 region: CASSQGSLLYSGANVLTF. DNA of the CDR3: TGTGCCAGCAGCCAAGGGTCTTTGCTATACTCTGGGGCCAACGTCCTGACTTTC.

The V and J genes are TRBV19 and TRBJ2-3; 9 positions match TRBD2. After removal of 5 bases from V and 4 bases from J, the junction contained 7 bases not matched to a gene. CDR3 length equals 15 residues. From germline, CDR1 is LNHDA and CDR2 SQIVND (reference sequence). In DNA, the CDR3 is TGTGCCAGTAGTCCCGGGACTAGCTTCCCAGATACGCAGTATTTT. Its protein is CASSPGTSFPDTQYF. The full variable domain, with the rest looked up from reference TRBV19 and TRBJ2-3, is DGGITQSPKYLFRKEGQNVTLSCEQNLNHDAMYWYRQDPGQGLRLIYYSQIVNDFQKGDIAEGYSVSREKKESFPLTVTSAQKNPTAFYLCASSPGTSFPDTQYFGPGTRLTVL.

This clonotype was recorded a few times. This chain uses TRBV20-1 with TRBJ2-5; TRBD2 agrees at 11 bases. Trimming at V came to 4 bases and at J to 2 bases, leaving 6 bases not matched to a gene. The CDR3 consists of 15 residues. Germline assignment: CDR1 DFQATT and CDR2 SNEGSKA (reference sequence). The CDR3 sequence: CSATPTSGAQETQYF. Here the CDR3 DNA reads TGCAGTGCTACCCCGACTAGCGGGGCACAAGAGACCCAGTACTTC.

The chain couples TRBV5-5 to TRBJ1-6; tentative D call: TRBD1 (6 bases). Per germline, CDR1 SGHKS and CDR2 YYEKEE (reference sequence). Deletions cut 4 bases from V and 6 bases from J, with 11 bases between. The CDR3 spans 14 residues. The CDR3 loop is CASSTRTVNSPLHF. The DNA for the CDR3 is TGTGCCAGCAGCACTAGGACAGTTAATTCACCCCTCCACTTT.

This clonotype has a handful of counts. The chain employs TRBV7-2 and TRBJ2-3; 7 bases map to TRBD1. Trimming at V came to 5 bases and at J to 1 base, leaving 6 bases not matched to a gene. Germline V lookup: CDR1 SGHTA, CDR2 FQGNSA. CDR3 length: 15 residues. The CDR3 nucleotides are TGTGCCAGCAGCAGAAAGGGGACAGGCACAGATACGCAGTATTTT. Protein product: CASSRKGTGTDTQYF.

The gene calls are TRBV6-2 or TRBV6-3 and TRBJ1-1; a weak D match, TRBD1 (6 bases). CDR3 size: 16 residues. V was shortened by 2 bases and J by 0 bases, with 13 bases between the two germline ends. The germline gives CDR1 MNHEY, CDR2 SVGEGT. For the CDR3, the DNA is TGTGCCAGCAGTTACGGACAGCGTCAAATGAACACTGAAGCTTTCTTT. Its translation: CASSYGQRQMNTEAFF.

J is TRBJ1-4 and V is TRBV6-5; TRBD1 agrees at 7 bases. V dropped 2 bases and J dropped 8; count of bases not matched to a gene: 8. This CDR3 comprises 15 residues. Germline V gene data show CDR1 as MNHEY and CDR2 as SVGAGI. For the CDR3, the DNA is TGTGCCAGCAGTTACGTGCCAGGGGGACAGGAAAAACTGTTTTTT. The encoded protein is CASSYVPGGQEKLFF.

The chain recombines TRBV7-2 with TRBJ2-5, with unresolved D. The length of the CDR3 is 13 residues. The V gene's germline CDR1 is SGHTA and CDR2 FQGNSA. V lost 5 bases and J lost 5, with 12 bases in between. CDR3 loop: CASSHPRVETQYF. CDR3 nucleotide sequence: TGTGCCAGCAGCCACCCCCGAGTGGAGACCCAGTACTTC.

The V and J genes are TRBV11-2 and TRBJ2-7; 9 bases are shared with TRBD1. Trimming at V came to 4 bases and at J to 4 bases, leaving 11 bases not matched to a gene. Germline values: CDR1 SGHAT, CDR2 FQNNGV. The CDR3 is 16 residues long. The CDR3 is CASSSRTGAHKYEQYF. CDR3 bases: TGTGCCAGCAGCTCTCGGACAGGGGCGCACAAGTACGAGCAGTACTTC.

This clonotype was seen only a few times. This chain links TRBV5-1 with TRBJ2-5; TRBD1 matches 7 bases. The CDR3 runs 16 residues. V gave up 4 bases and J gave up 4 bases; unmatched junction bases: 13. Germline V CDR1 and CDR2: SGHRS, YFSETQ. The CDR3 protein is CASSLQTRGRRETQYF. For the CDR3, the DNA is TGCGCCAGCAGCCTACAAACGAGGGGGCGAAGAGAGACCCAGTACTTC.

The rearrangement uses TRBV3-1 and TRBJ1-3, with a weak D call TRBD1 (5 bases). V lost 7 bases to trimming and J lost 3 bases, with 10 bases between them. Germline values: CDR1 LGHDT, CDR2 YNNKEL (reference sequence). The CDR3 runs to 13 residues. The CDR3 sequence is CASNPGGGNTIYF. As DNA, the CDR3 is TGTGCCAGCAACCCGGGGGGTGGAAACACCATATATTTT.